Included here is one TCR beta chain sequence, with context. Its antigen is unknown. With random hexamers, reverse transcription was performed on about 0.5 to 1 ug of RNA. TCRdb analysed the immunoSEQ multiplex PCR reads with MiXCR anew, one entry per CDR3 protein. The repertoire holds 120,000 to 150,000 distinct CDR3 sequences, with 94% as singletons. The data belong to a study of CD8 T cells in Susac syndrome. The study, taken as a whole, reports: That the number of individuals in its TCR sequencing and HLA analysis was relatively small was acknowledged by the study.

Sequencing of TCR beta was performed on blood CD8+ T cells and on blood CD4+ T cells. Isolation of CD8+ and CD4+ T cells was performed negatively, whereas enrichment of TEMRA cells was done by FACS. The CDR3 is 14 amino acids. CDR1 is DFQATT and CDR2 is SNEGSKA in the germline V gene (reference sequence). The germline V and J ends were trimmed by 0 bases and 2 bases, with 11 bases remaining between them. This chain links TRBV20-1 with TRBJ2-7; unclear D gene. This receptor was taken from a human donor in good health. Sequencing was carried out using CD8+ T cells from PBMCs. CDR3 sequence: CSARDPEVTYEQYF. CDR3 sequence (DNA): TGCAGTGCTAGAGACCCGGAAGTTACCTACGAGCAGTACTTC.